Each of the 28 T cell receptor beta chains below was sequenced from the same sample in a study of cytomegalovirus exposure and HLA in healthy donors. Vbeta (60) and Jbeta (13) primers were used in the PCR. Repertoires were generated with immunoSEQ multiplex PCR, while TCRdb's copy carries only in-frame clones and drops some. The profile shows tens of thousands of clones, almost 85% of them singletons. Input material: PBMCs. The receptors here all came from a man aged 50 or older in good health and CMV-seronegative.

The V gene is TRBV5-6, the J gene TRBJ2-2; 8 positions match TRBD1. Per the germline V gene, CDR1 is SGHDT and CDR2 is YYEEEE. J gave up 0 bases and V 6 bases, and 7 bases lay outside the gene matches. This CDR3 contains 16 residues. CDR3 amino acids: CASTTTGGANTGELFF. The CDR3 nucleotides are TGTGCCAGCACCACTACAGGGGGAGCGAACACCGGGGAGCTGTTTTTT.

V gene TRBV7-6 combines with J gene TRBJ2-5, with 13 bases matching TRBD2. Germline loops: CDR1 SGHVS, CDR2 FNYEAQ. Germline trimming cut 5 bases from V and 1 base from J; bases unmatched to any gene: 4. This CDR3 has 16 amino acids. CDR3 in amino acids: CASSPGLAGAQETQYF. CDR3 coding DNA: TGTGCCAGCAGCCCCGGACTAGCGGGGGCCCAAGAGACCCAGTACTTC.

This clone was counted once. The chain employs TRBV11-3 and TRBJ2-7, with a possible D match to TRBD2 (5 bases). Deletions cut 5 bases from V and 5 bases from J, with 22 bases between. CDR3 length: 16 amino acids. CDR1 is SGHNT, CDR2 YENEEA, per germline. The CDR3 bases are TGTGCCAGCAGCCCTGGCTCTCCCGGGGTGGAGCACGAGCAGTACTTC. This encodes CASSPGSPGVEHEQYF.

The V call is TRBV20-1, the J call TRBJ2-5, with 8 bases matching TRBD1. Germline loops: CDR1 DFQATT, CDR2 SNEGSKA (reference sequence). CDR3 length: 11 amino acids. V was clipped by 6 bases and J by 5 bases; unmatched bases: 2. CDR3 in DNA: TGCAGTGCCTACAGGGGGGAGACCCAGTACTTC. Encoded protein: CSAYRGETQYF.

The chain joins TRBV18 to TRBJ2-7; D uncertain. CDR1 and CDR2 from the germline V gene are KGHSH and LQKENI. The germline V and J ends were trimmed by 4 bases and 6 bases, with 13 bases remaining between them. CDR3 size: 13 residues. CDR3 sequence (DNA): TGTGCCAGCTCACAGGAGCTAAAGACCGAGCAGTACTTC. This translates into CASSQELKTEQYF.

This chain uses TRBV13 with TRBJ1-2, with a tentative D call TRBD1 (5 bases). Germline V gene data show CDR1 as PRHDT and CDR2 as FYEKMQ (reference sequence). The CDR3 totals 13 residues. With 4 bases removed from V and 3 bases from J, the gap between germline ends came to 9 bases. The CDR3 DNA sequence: TGTGCCAGCAGCTCCGGGGGTGACTATGGCTACACCTTC. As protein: CASSSGGDYGYTF. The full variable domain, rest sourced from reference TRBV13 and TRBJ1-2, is AAGVIQSPRHLIKEKRETATLKCYPIPRHDTVYWYQQGPGQDPQFLISFYEKMQSDKGSIPDRFSAQQFSDYHSELNMSSLELGDSALYFCASSSGGDYGYTFGSGTRLTVV.

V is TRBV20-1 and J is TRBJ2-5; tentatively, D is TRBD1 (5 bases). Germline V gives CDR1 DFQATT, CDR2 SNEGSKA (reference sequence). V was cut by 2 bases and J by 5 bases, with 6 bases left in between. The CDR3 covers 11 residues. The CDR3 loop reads CSARKGETQYF. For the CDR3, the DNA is TGCAGTGCTAGAAAGGGGGAGACCCAGTACTTC.

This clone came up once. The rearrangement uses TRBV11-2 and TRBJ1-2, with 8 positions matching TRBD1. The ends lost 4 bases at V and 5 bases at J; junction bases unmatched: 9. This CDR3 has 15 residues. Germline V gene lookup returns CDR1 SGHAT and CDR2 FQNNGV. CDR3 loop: CASSSPGTGAYGYTF. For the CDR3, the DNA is TGTGCCAGCAGCTCTCCCGGGACAGGAGCTTATGGCTACACCTTC.

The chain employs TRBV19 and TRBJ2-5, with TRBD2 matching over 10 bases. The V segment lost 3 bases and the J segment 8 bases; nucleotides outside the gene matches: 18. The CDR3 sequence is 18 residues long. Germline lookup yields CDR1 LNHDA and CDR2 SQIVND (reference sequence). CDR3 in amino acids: CASSMVSGGPNYKNTQYF. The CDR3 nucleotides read TGTGCCAGTAGTATGGTTAGCGGGGGGCCAAATTACAAGAACACCCAGTACTTC.

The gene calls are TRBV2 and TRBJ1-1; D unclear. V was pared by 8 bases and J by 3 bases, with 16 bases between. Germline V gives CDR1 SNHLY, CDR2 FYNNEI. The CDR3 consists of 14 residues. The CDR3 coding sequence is TGTGCCAGCCCGCGGCTCCTACCGGACACTGAAGCTTTCTTT. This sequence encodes CASPRLLPDTEAFF.

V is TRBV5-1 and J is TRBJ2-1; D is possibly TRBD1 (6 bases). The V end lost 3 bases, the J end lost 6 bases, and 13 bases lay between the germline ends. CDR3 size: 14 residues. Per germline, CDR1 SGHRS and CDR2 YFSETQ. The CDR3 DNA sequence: TGCGCCAGCAGCTCTTACCGGGACATCAATGAGCAGTTCTTC. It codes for CASSSYRDINEQFF.

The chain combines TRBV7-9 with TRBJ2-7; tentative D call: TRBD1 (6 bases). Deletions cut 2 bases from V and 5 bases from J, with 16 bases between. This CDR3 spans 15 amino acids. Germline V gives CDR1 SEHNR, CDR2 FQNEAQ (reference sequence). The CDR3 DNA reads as TGTGCCAGCAGCTTATTAACAGGGAACGACCACGAGCAGTACTTC. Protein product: CASSLLTGNDHEQYF.

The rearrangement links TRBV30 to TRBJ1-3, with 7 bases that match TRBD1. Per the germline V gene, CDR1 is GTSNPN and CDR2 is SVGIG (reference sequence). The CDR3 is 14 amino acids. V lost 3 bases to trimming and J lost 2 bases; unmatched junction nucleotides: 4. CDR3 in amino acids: CAWSHDRAGNTIYF. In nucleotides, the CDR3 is TGTGCCTGGAGCCACGACAGGGCTGGAAACACCATATATTTT.

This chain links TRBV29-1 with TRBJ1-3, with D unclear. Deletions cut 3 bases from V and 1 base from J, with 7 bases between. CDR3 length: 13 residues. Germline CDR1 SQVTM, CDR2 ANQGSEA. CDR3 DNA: TGCAGCGTTGATTCAGGATCTGGAAACACCATATATTTT. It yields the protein CSVDSGSGNTIYF.

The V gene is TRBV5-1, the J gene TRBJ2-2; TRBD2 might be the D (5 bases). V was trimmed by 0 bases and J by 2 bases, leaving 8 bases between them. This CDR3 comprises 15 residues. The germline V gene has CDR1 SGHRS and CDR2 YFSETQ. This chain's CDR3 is CASSLAAGNTGELFF. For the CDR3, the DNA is TGCGCCAGCAGCTTGGCGGCGGGTAACACCGGGGAGCTGTTTTTT.

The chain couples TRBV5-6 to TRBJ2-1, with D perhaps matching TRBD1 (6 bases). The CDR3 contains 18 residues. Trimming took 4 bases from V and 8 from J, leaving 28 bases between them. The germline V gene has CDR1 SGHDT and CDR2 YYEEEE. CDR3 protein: CASSQGSPFRQGLDEQFF. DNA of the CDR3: TGTGCCAGCAGCCAGGGGTCTCCTTTTAGGCAGGGGCTGGATGAGCAGTTCTTC.

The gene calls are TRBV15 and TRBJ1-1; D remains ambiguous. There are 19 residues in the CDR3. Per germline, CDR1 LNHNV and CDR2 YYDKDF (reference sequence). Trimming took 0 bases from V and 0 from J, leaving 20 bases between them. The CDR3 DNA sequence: TGTGCCACCAGCAGAGATCGAGGGAGCCCCATAAAGATGAACACTGAAGCTTTCTTT. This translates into CATSRDRGSPIKMNTEAFF.

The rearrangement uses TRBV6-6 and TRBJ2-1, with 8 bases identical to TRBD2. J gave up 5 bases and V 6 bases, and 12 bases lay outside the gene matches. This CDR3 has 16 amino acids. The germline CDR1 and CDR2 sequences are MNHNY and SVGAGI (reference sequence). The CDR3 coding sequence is TGTGCCAGCAGGAGTCTAACGGGCGGGGGGAACAATGAGCAGTTCTTC. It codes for CASRSLTGGGNNEQFF.

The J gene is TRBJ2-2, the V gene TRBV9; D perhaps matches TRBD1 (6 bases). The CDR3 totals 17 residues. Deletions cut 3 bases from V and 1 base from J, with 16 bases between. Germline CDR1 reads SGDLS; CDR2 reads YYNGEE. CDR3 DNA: TGTGCCAGCAGCGGCCAGAAAGACAGGTTGAACACCGGGGAGCTGTTTTTT. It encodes CASSGQKDRLNTGELFF.

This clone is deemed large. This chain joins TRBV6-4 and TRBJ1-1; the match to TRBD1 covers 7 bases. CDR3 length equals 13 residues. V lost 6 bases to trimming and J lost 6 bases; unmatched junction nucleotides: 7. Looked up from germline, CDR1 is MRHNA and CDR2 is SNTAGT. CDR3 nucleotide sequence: TGTGCCAGCAGCGAAGGGACAGCAGCTGAAGCTTTCTTT. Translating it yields CASSEGTAAEAFF.

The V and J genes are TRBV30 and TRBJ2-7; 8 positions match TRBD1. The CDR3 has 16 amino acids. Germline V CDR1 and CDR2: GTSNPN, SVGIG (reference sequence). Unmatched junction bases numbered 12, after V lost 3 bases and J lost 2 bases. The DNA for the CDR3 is TGTGCCTGGAGCGACCTAACCGGGACAGGCGCCTACGAGCAGTACTTC. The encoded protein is CAWSDLTGTGAYEQYF. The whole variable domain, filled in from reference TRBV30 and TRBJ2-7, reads SQTIHQWPATLVQPVGSPLSLECTVEGTSNPNLYWYRQAAGRGLQLLFYSVGIGQISSEVPQNLSASRPQDRQFILSSKKLLLSDSGFYLCAWSDLTGTGAYEQYFGPGTRLTVT.

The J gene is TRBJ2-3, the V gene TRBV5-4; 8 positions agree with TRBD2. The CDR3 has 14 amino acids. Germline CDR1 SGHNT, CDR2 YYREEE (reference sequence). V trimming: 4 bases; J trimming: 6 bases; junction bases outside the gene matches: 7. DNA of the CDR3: TGTGCCAGCAGCAACGGACTAGCTTACGATACGCAGTATTTT. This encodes CASSNGLAYDTQYF.

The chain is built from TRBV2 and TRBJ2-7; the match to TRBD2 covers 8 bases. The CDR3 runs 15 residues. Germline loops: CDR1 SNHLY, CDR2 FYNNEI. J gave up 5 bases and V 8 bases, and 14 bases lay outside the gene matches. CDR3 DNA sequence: TGTGCCAGCGAGGGTAGCGGGGCGCTCGCGGACGAGCAGTACTTC. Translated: CASEGSGALADEQYF. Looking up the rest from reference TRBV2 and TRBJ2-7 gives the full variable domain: EPEVTQTPSHQVTQMGQEVILRCVPISNHLYFYWYRQILGQKVEFLVSFYNNEISEKSEIFDDQFSVERPDGSNFTLKIRSTKLEDSAMYFCASEGSGALADEQYFGPGTRLTVT.

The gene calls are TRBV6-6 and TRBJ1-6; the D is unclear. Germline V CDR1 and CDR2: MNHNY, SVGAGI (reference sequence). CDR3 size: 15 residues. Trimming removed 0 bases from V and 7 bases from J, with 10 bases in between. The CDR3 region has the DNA TGTGCCAGCAGTTACTCGGGAGACGGAAATTCACCCCTCCACTTT. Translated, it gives CASSYSGDGNSPLHF.

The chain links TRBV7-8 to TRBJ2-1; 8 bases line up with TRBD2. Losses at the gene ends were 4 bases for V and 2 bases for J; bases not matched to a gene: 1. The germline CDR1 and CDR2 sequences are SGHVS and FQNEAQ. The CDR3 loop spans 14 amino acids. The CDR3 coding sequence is TGTGCCAGCAGCTCCGGGGGGGCCTACAATGAGCAGTTCTTC. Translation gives CASSSGGAYNEQFF. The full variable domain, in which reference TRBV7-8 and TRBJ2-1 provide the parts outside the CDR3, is GAGVSQSPRYKVAKRGQDVALRCDPISGHVSLFWYQQALGQGPEFLTYFQNEAQLDKSGLPSDRFFAERPEGSVSTLKIQRTQQEDSAVYLCASSSGGAYNEQFFGPGTRLTVL.

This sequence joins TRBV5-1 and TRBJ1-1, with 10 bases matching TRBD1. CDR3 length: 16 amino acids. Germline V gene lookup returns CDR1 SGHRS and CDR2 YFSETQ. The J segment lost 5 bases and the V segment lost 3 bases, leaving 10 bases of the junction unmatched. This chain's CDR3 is CASSSRRDRGRTEAFF. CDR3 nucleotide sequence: TGCGCCAGCAGCTCCCGCCGGGACAGGGGTCGGACTGAAGCTTTCTTT.

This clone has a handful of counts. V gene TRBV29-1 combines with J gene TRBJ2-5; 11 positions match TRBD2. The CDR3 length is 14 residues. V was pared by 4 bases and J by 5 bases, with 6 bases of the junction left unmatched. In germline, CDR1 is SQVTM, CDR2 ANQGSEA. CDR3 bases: TGCAGCGTTGGGGGGACTAGCGGTCATGAGACCCAGTACTTC. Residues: CSVGGTSGHETQYF.

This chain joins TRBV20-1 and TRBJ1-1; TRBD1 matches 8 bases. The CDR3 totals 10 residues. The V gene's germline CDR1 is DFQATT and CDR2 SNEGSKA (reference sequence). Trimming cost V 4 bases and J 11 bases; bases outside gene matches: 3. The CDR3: CSATTGDAFF. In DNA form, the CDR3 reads TGCAGTGCTACGACAGGGGACGCTTTCTTT.